This T cell receptor (beta chain) stems from a study of blood T cell repertoires in COVID-19. Germline CDR1 KGHSH, CDR2 LQKENI. V was clipped by 3 bases and J by 7 bases, with 15 bases between them. The CDR3 sequence is 15 residues long. Only in-frame clones appear in the TCRdb table, and some are missing; sequencing was by immunoSEQ multiplex PCR. The sample includes fewer than 300,000 clones, approximately 87% of them seen just once. The specimen sequenced was peripheral blood. The sequence derives from a woman aged 30 to 39 with COVID-19, enrolled during active disease. The chain combines TRBV18 with TRBJ1-4; D is unclear. CDR3 region: CASSPSPLAGEKLFF. The CDR3 DNA reads as TGTGCCAGCTCACCTAGCCCCCTAGCGGGTGAAAAACTGTTTTTT.